The next 18 T cell receptor beta chains were all read from a single sample in a study of cytomegalovirus exposure and HLA in healthy donors. A multiplex PCR was run with 60 Vbeta primers and 13 Jbeta primers. The assay was immunoSEQ multiplex PCR, and TCRdb's table has in-frame clones only and misses some. The sample lists roughly 45,000 clones; around 58% were seen once. Sample: PBMCs. All receptors come from a man aged 55-75 years in good health and CMV-seropositive.

This chain joins TRBV7-2 and TRBJ2-7; D remains ambiguous. Germline V gene lookup returns CDR1 SGHTA and CDR2 FQGNSA. The CDR3 runs to 14 residues. The V end lost 4 bases, the J end lost 5 bases, and 15 bases lay between the germline ends. CDR3 in amino acids: CASSSENLSHEQYF. The DNA of the CDR3 is TGTGCCAGCAGCTCCGAGAATTTGTCCCACGAGCAGTACTTC.

V gene TRBV2 combines with J gene TRBJ2-7, with TRBD1 matching 7 bases. The V segment lost 10 bases and the J segment 1 base; nucleotides outside the gene matches: 7. Germline-derived CDR1 and CDR2 are SNHLY and FYNNEI. The CDR3 runs 13 residues. The CDR3, as DNA: TGTGCCACCGTTGGGACAGAGTCCTACGAGCAGTACTTC. Protein: CATVGTESYEQYF.

This clone was picked up a small number of times. This chain connects TRBV23-1 to TRBJ2-1; a possible D gene is TRBD2 (6 bases). TRBV23-1 carries the ORF label, with uncertain function. CDR3 length: 16 residues. Trimming took 0 bases from V and 1 from J, leaving 10 bases between them. The CDR3 loop reads CASSQSLGGSYNEQFF. For the CDR3, the DNA is TGCGCCAGCAGTCAATCGTTGGGGGGATCCTACAATGAGCAGTTCTTC.

The chain carries TRBV10-1 and TRBJ2-5, with a weak D call TRBD1 (5 bases). The V and J ends lost 3 bases and 3 bases respectively, with 11 bases between them. Germline lookup yields CDR1 WNHNN and CDR2 SYGVQD (reference sequence). There are 14 residues in the CDR3. The DNA for the CDR3 is TGCGCCAGCAGTGATCGGCAGGGAAAAGAGACCCAGTACTTC. This gives the protein CASSDRQGKETQYF.

The chain has TRBV7-9 and TRBJ1-6; a possible D gene is TRBD1 (6 bases). CDR3 size: 13 residues. V gave up 5 bases and J gave up 10 bases, with 12 bases separating them. Germline-derived CDR1 and CDR2 are SEHNR and FQNEAQ (reference sequence). The CDR3 coding sequence is TGTGCCAGCAGCCAGGACAGCCAGTCACCCCTCCACTTT. Translating gives CASSQDSQSPLHF.

A few counts support this clone. This chain uses TRBV6-6 with TRBJ2-5; 9 nucleotides match TRBD2. The CDR3 spans 14 residues. Unmatched junction bases numbered 2, after V lost 2 bases and J lost 4 bases. CDR1 is MNHNY and CDR2 is SVGAGI in the germline V gene (reference sequence). The CDR3 loop reads CASSYLSGRETQYF. The DNA of the CDR3 is TGTGCCAGCAGTTACCTTAGCGGGAGAGAGACCCAGTACTTC.

The CDR3 DNA follows: TGTGCCAGCAGTGCGACAGGGGGCCGTCAGCCCCAGCATTTT. This encodes CASSATGGRQPQHF. The rearrangement links TRBV6-4 to TRBJ1-5; the match to TRBD1 covers 10 bases. V lost 4 bases and J lost 6; bases outside the gene matches: 3. The CDR3 runs 14 residues. Per the germline V gene, CDR1 is MRHNA and CDR2 is SNTAGT.

V is TRBV28 and J is TRBJ1-5, with D maybe TRBD1 (6 bases). CDR1 and CDR2 from the germline V gene are MDHEN and SYDVKM. V gave up 4 bases and J gave up 0 bases, with 10 bases separating them. This CDR3 region has 15 residues. This chain's CDR3 is CASSYRAYSNQPQHF. For the CDR3, the DNA is TGTGCCAGCAGTTACAGGGCATATAGCAATCAGCCCCAGCATTTT.

The genes are TRBV28 and TRBJ2-1; the D gene is possibly TRBD2 (7 bases). Germline values: CDR1 MDHEN, CDR2 SYDVKM. Trimming left V 4 bases short and J 0 bases short, with 19 bases between. There are 18 residues in the CDR3. CDR3: CASSSISGGPNSYNEQFF. Here the CDR3 DNA reads TGTGCCAGCAGTTCCATATCGGGGGGCCCCAACTCCTACAATGAGCAGTTCTTC.

The sample holds one count of this clone. The chain uses TRBV5-6 and TRBJ1-2; no reliable D call. The germline gives CDR1 SGHDT, CDR2 YYEEEE. This CDR3 contains 12 residues. The ends were cut back, 1 base at V and 10 bases at J, with 11 bases in the middle. Written as DNA, the CDR3 is TGTGCCAGCAGCTTGCCGGTGGGAGCCTACACCTTC. Residues: CASSLPVGAYTF.

The chain employs TRBV5-6 and TRBJ2-4, with D unclear. Trimming cost V 4 bases and J 6 bases, with 17 bases left between them. Germline V CDR1 and CDR2: SGHDT, YYEEEE. The CDR3 loop spans 15 amino acids. This chain's CDR3 is CASSAGYWAGNIQYF. The CDR3 DNA reads TGTGCCAGCAGCGCCGGCTACTGGGCTGGAAACATTCAGTACTTC. Supplemented by reference TRBV5-6 and TRBJ2-4, the full variable domain reads DAGVTQSPTHLIKTRGQQVTLRCSPKSGHDTVSWYQQALGQGPQFIFQYYEEEERQRGNFPDRFSGHQFPNYSSELNVNALLLGDSALYLCASSAGYWAGNIQYFGAGTRLSVL.

The J gene is TRBJ2-7, the V gene TRBV10-1; D ambiguous. In germline, CDR1 is WNHNN, CDR2 SYGVQD (reference sequence). The V end was cut by 3 bases, the J end by 3 bases, with 6 bases between. CDR3 length equals 12 residues. For the CDR3, the DNA is TGCGCCAGCAGTGAATCGGGCTACGAGCAGTACTTC. Protein product: CASSESGYEQYF.

The V call is TRBV2, the J call TRBJ1-1, with 7 bases lining up with TRBD1. J gave up 0 bases and V 4 bases, and 5 bases lay outside the gene matches. Germline V lookup: CDR1 SNHLY, CDR2 FYNNEI. The length of the CDR3 is 15 residues. CDR3 in amino acids: CASSGTGHMNTEAFF. CDR3 DNA sequence: TGTGCCAGCAGTGGGACAGGACACATGAACACTGAAGCTTTCTTT. The complete variable domain, with remaining parts taken from reference TRBV2 and TRBJ1-1, reads EPEVTQTPSHQVTQMGQEVILRCVPISNHLYFYWYRQILGQKVEFLVSFYNNEISEKSEIFDDQFSVERPDGSNFTLKIRSTKLEDSAMYFCASSGTGHMNTEAFFGQGTRLTVV.

This chain uses TRBV30 with TRBJ1-2; 10 bases align to TRBD1. This CDR3 region has 16 residues. The germline V gene has CDR1 GTSNPN and CDR2 SVGIG (reference sequence). After removal of 3 bases from V and 4 bases from J, the junction contained 11 bases not matched to a gene. CDR3 DNA: TGTGCCTGGAGGGGACAGGGGATTATGCCTATCTATGGCTACACCTTC. Its protein product is CAWRGQGIMPIYGYTF.

This clone was seen a single time. The chain carries TRBV4-3 and TRBJ1-5; TRBD1 might be the D (6 bases). The CDR3 length is 13 residues. Germline V gives CDR1 LGHNA, CDR2 YSLEER. V dropped 0 bases and J dropped 11 bases, with 11 bases sitting between them. The CDR3, as DNA: TGCGCCAGCAGCCAAGATTTAGGGGGTACCCAGCATTTT. Translated: CASSQDLGGTQHF.

This chain joins TRBV28 and TRBJ1-5; possible D gene TRBD1, 6 bases. The CDR3 has 14 amino acids. In germline, CDR1 is MDHEN, CDR2 SYDVKM. Trimming stripped 7 bases from V and 3 bases from J, with 13 bases between. CDR3 amino acids: CASIEQGYNQPQHF. The CDR3 DNA is TGTGCCAGCATCGAACAGGGTTACAATCAGCCCCAGCATTTT.

The chain joins TRBV19 to TRBJ2-1; 7 bases fit TRBD2. The CDR3 has 17 residues. J gave up 8 bases and V 8 bases, and 21 bases lay outside the gene matches. The germline V gene has CDR1 LNHDA and CDR2 SQIVND (reference sequence). CDR3 sequence (DNA): TGTGCCAGTCAATTAGGGGCAATCGGGGGAGGGTTGGATGAGCAGTTCTTC. This gives the protein CASQLGAIGGGLDEQFF.

In its sample, this clone was seen a few times. The chain recombines TRBV5-1 with TRBJ2-5; D ambiguous. Between the trimmed V and J ends, which lost 4 bases and 4 bases, there was a span of 17 bases. The germline gives CDR1 SGHRS, CDR2 YFSETQ. CDR3 size: 15 residues. CDR3 protein: CASSERNGAIETQYF. In DNA, the CDR3 is TGCGCCAGCAGCGAGCGTAACGGCGCCATAGAGACCCAGTACTTC. The entire variable domain, with the rest obtained from reference TRBV5-1 and TRBJ2-5, is as follows: KAGVTQTPRYLIKTRGQQVTLSCSPISGHRSVSWYQQTPGQGLQFLFEYFSETQRNKGNFPGRFSGRQFSNSRSEMNVSTLELGDSALYLCASSERNGAIETQYFGPGTRLLVL.